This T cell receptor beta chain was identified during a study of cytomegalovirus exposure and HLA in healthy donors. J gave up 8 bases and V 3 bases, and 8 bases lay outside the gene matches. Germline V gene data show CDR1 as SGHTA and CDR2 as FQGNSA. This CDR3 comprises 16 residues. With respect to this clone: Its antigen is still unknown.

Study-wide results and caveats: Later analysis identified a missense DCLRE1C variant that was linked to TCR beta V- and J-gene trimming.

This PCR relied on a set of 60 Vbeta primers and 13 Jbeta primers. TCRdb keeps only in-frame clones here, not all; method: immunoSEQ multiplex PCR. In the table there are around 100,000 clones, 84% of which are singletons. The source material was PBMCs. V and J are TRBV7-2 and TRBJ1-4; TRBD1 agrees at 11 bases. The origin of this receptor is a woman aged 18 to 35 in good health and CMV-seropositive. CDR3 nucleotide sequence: TGTGCCAGCAGCTTCGCCGGGACAGGGGGGAACGAAAAACTGTTTTTT. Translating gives CASSFAGTGGNEKLFF.